The 3 T cell receptor beta chains reported below all come from one sample, sequenced in a study of Ad26.COV2.S vaccination and SARS-CoV-2 variants. Assay: immunoSEQ multiplex PCR; the TCRdb copy retains only in-frame clones and omits some. The table lists 250,000 or so clones, around 88% of them singletons. This sample's treatment: around 19 received Ad26.COV2.S at low or high dose, single or two shots; a few received placebo; per-sample allocation not given. Samples were taken on day 63 after the first vaccine or placebo injection. Sequences were derived from peripheral blood, sampled in a trial of Ad26.COV2.S vaccine versus placebo. These receptors were taken from a person aged 18 to 65 who received the Ad26.COV2.S COVID-19 vaccine or a placebo.

This sequence joins TRBV7-6 and TRBJ1-3; a weak D match, TRBD1 (6 bases). The CDR3 spans 15 residues. V dropped 0 bases and J dropped 4 bases, with 10 bases sitting between them. CDR1 is SGHVS, CDR2 FNYEAQ, per germline. CDR3 in DNA: TGTGCCAGCAGCTTAGCGACAGGAGGGGGAAACACCATATATTTT. The encoded protein is CASSLATGGGNTIYF.

The chain employs TRBV19 and TRBJ2-3, with D possibly matching TRBD2 (6 bases). V gave up 7 bases and J gave up 4 bases, with 15 bases separating them. The germline V gene has CDR1 LNHDA and CDR2 SQIVND (reference sequence). This CDR3 contains 14 residues. In nucleotides, the CDR3 is TGTGCCAGTATAGGGGACGGACTATCAGATACGCAGTATTTT. Amino acids: CASIGDGLSDTQYF.

The chain joins TRBV7-2 to TRBJ2-5; 8 positions agree with TRBD1. Germline CDR1 is SGHTA and CDR2 is FQGNSA. Trimming cost V 0 bases and J 9 bases; bases outside gene matches: 15. The CDR3 is 17 amino acids. For the CDR3, the DNA is TGTGCCAGCAGCTTAGCGCTTGCACGGACAGGGTTTACGGCCCAGTACTTC. It specifies CASSLALARTGFTAQYF. The full variable domain, its missing parts supplied by reference TRBV7-2 and TRBJ2-5, is GAGVSQSPSNKVTEKGKDVELRCDPISGHTALYWYRQSLGQGLEFLIYFQGNSAPDKSGLPSDRFSAERTGGSVSTLTIQRTQQEDSAVYLCASSLALARTGFTAQYFGPGTRLLVL.